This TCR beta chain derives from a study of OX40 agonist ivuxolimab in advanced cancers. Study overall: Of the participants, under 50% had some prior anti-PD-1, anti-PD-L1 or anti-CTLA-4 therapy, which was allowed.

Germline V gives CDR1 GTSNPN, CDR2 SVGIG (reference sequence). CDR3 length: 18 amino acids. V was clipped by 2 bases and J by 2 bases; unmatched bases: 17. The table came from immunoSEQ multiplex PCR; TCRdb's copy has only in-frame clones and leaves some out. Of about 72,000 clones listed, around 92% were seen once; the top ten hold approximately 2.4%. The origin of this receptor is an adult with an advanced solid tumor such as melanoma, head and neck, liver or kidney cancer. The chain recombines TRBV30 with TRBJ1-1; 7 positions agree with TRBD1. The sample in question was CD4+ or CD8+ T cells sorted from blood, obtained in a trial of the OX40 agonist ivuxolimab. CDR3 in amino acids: CAWSQHRGVGPRNTEAFF. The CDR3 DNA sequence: TGTGCCTGGAGTCAACACAGGGGAGTGGGGCCCAGAAACACTGAAGCTTTCTTT.